The entry below describes one T cell receptor beta chain. What it binds is not known. The germline gives CDR1 SGDLS, CDR2 YYNGEE. The V gene end was trimmed by 0 bases and the J gene end by 5 bases; junction bases not matched to a gene: 7. CDR3 length equals 15 residues. Sequencing was performed with immunoSEQ multiplex PCR; in TCRdb, only in-frame clones are kept and a portion is missing. The repertoire holds approximately 82,000 clones, with about 93% as singletons. This entry belongs to a study of graft-versus-host responses after intestinal transplantation. Study at large: Transplant types were multivisceral, liver-intestinal, or isolated intestinal. Anti-thymocyte globulin induction, then tacrolimus and steroids for two to four years, went to all recipients.

Study conclusions and caveats: Maximum circulating GvH clone levels tracked with early post-transplant HvG decreases. Some GvH clones were seen earlier in gut or blood, suggesting intestinal origin.

This sequence was found in a human donor who was the organ donor for an intestinal transplant. This sample comprised unstimulated CD8+ T cells sorted from spleen or lymph node cells, obtained before transplant. The gene calls are TRBV9 and TRBJ2-5, with 7 bases fitting TRBD2. Written as DNA, the CDR3 is TGTGCCAGCAGCGTAGCGGGGAGGGCCTGGGAGACCCAGTACTTC. Protein sequence: CASSVAGRAWETQYF.